These 21 T cell receptor beta chains originate from one sample sequenced in a study of cytomegalovirus exposure and HLA in healthy donors. The PCR contained 60 Vbeta and 13 Jbeta primers. Sequenced by immunoSEQ multiplex PCR; TCRdb stores in-frame clones only, minus some. Of almost 95,000 clones listed, less than 70% are singletons. The specimen was PBMCs. The receptors originated from a man aged 45-65 years in good health and CMV-seronegative.

The chain joins TRBV7-9 to TRBJ1-4; TRBD1 might be the D (5 bases). Germline CDR1 SEHNR, CDR2 FQNEAQ (reference sequence). V gave up 5 bases and J gave up 0 bases, with 13 bases separating them. The CDR3 spans 16 residues. CDR3 DNA sequence: TGTGCCAGCAGCGCCTGGGGGGGTCCAACTAATGAAAAACTGTTTTTT. Protein product: CASSAWGGPTNEKLFF. The full variable domain, completed using reference TRBV7-9 and TRBJ1-4, is DTGVSQNPRHKITKRGQNVTFRCDPISEHNRLYWYRQTLGQGPEFLTYFQNEAQLEKSRLLSDRFSAERPKGSFSTLEIQRTEQGDSAMYLCASSAWGGPTNEKLFFGSGTQLSVL.

The V call is TRBV29-1, the J call TRBJ2-1, with 9 nucleotides matching TRBD1. The CDR3 contains 15 residues. Germline CDR1 and CDR2: SQVTM and ANQGSEA. The V and J ends lost 6 bases and 1 base, in that order; junction bases with no gene match: 7. The CDR3 DNA reads as TGCAGCGTAAAAGACAGGGGGAGGTCCTACAATGAGCAGTTCTTC. The encoded protein is CSVKDRGRSYNEQFF.

This rearrangement joins TRBV18 to TRBJ1-1; D gene uncertain. CDR3 length: 16 amino acids. Per germline, CDR1 KGHSH and CDR2 LQKENI. Trimming took off 6 bases at V and 0 bases at J, with 17 bases between the two ends. As DNA, the CDR3 is TGTGCCAGCTCCTTCGTAGCATGGACTCTGAACACTGAAGCTTTCTTT. It codes for CASSFVAWTLNTEAFF.

This clone has more than one count but fewer than ten. The CDR3 nucleotides read TGTGCCAGCACCTTATTTCATACGGTCAACACTGAAGCTTTCTTT. Protein product: CASTLFHTVNTEAFF. This chain connects TRBV5-5 to TRBJ1-1, with no clear D. The CDR3 length is 15 residues. V gave up 6 bases and J gave up 2 bases, with 17 bases separating them. The germline CDR1 and CDR2 sequences are SGHKS and YYEKEE (reference sequence).

This clone was recorded a few times. The chain joins TRBV5-1 to TRBJ1-5; D remains unclear. CDR1 is SGHRS, CDR2 YFSETQ, per germline. CDR3 length: 14 residues. Trimming took off 0 bases at V and 1 base at J, with 5 bases between the two ends. The CDR3 protein is CASSLDTSNQPQHF. CDR3 nucleotide sequence: TGCGCCAGCAGCTTGGACACGAGCAATCAGCCCCAGCATTTT.

The rearrangement uses TRBV4-3 and TRBJ2-2; D uncertain. The V end lost 0 bases, the J end lost 1 base, and 9 bases lay between the germline ends. Germline assignment: CDR1 LGHNA and CDR2 YSLEER. The CDR3 is 16 amino acids. CDR3 amino acids: CASSQDVGENTGELFF. The CDR3 DNA reads TGCGCCAGCAGCCAAGATGTAGGAGAGAACACCGGGGAGCTGTTTTTT.

There are many counts of this clone. The J gene is TRBJ2-1, the V gene TRBV4-1; TRBD2 agrees at 10 bases. The CDR3 runs to 15 residues. J lost 8 bases, V lost 6 bases, and 10 bases had no gene match. The germline CDR1 and CDR2 sequences are MGHRA and YSYEKL. CDR3 coding DNA: TGCGCCAGCAGTCCTTTGGGACTAGCGAAGGATGAGCAGTTCTTC. Residues: CASSPLGLAKDEQFF.

Only a few counts were recorded for this clone. The chain is built from TRBV6-1 and TRBJ2-3; D is uncertain. The CDR3 extends over 18 amino acids. Trimming shortened V by 1 base and J by 0 bases, and 17 bases separated the two germline ends. CDR1 is MNHNS, CDR2 SASEGT, per germline. CDR3 loop: CASSEVSQPHYSTDTQYF. CDR3 nucleotide sequence: TGTGCCAGCAGTGAAGTCTCCCAACCCCACTATAGCACAGATACGCAGTATTTT.

This clone was recorded a few times. The chain joins TRBV13 to TRBJ2-1; 10 bases fit TRBD2. The V segment lost 5 bases and the J segment 0 bases; nucleotides outside the gene matches: 7. From germline, CDR1 is PRHDT and CDR2 FYEKMQ (reference sequence). CDR3 length equals 17 residues. The CDR3 bases are TGTGCCAGCAGCGAAGGACTAGCGGCCTACTCCTACAATGAGCAGTTCTTC. Its translation is CASSEGLAAYSYNEQFF.

J is TRBJ1-4 and V is TRBV5-1, with D uncertain. The CDR3 loop spans 13 amino acids. CDR1 and CDR2 from the germline V gene are SGHRS and YFSETQ. Trimming took off 2 bases at V and 4 bases at J, with 6 bases between the two ends. CDR3 protein: CASSLQINEKLFF. In nucleotides, the CDR3 is TGCGCCAGCAGCTTACAGATTAATGAAAAACTGTTTTTT.

This clone has just a few counts. The rearrangement joins TRBV5-1 to TRBJ2-2; TRBD2 is a possible D gene (5 bases). V was clipped by 7 bases and J by 4 bases, with 14 bases between them. CDR1 and CDR2 (germline): SGHRS, YFSETQ. The CDR3 sequence is 14 residues long. The CDR3 nucleotides are TGCGCCAGCGAGGGATCGGGGTTCACCGGGGAGCTGTTTTTT. Its translation is CASEGSGFTGELFF.

The chain combines TRBV7-9 with TRBJ2-1; D perhaps matches TRBD1 (6 bases). Germline CDR1 is SEHNR and CDR2 is FQNEAQ (reference sequence). V lost 5 bases and J lost 10, with 15 bases in between. This CDR3 spans 13 amino acids. CDR3 bases: TGTGCCAGCAGCACTCAAACACAGGGCGAGCAGTTCTTC. It encodes CASSTQTQGEQFF.

The genes are TRBV5-8 and TRBJ1-5, with D perhaps matching TRBD1 (5 bases). This CDR3 is built from 18 residues. The germline gives CDR1 SGHTS, CDR2 YDEGEE. Between the trimmed V and J ends, which lost 4 bases and 2 bases, there was a span of 22 bases. As DNA, the CDR3 is TGTGCCAGCAGCCCGTTTTTCGGGGACTCGATCGGCAATCAGCCCCAGCATTTT. This encodes CASSPFFGDSIGNQPQHF.

The chain employs TRBV7-9 and TRBJ1-3; D not resolved. The V gene lost 7 bases and the J gene lost 8 bases, with 12 bases spanning the gap. Germline lookup yields CDR1 SEHNR and CDR2 FQNEAQ (reference sequence). The CDR3 contains 12 residues. CDR3 amino acids: CASNSAVDTIYF. The CDR3 nucleotides are TGTGCCAGCAACTCGGCGGTAGACACCATATATTTT.

V gene TRBV6-6 combines with J gene TRBJ1-1; D not certain. Germline V gene sequence: CDR1 MNHNY, CDR2 SVGAGI (reference sequence). This CDR3 has 14 residues. V was cut by 0 bases and J by 2 bases, with 7 bases left in between. The CDR3 coding sequence is TGTGCCAGCAGTTACTCTGCGGGTAACACTGAAGCTTTCTTT. Translating it yields CASSYSAGNTEAFF.

The chain couples TRBV19 to TRBJ2-1, with 7 nucleotides matching TRBD2. Germline-derived CDR1 and CDR2 are LNHDA and SQIVND (reference sequence). The CDR3 spans 16 residues. After removal of 7 bases from V and 0 bases from J, the junction contained 9 bases not matched to a gene. The CDR3 DNA sequence: TGTGCCAGTACCCCTGGGGGGGTGAGCTCCTACAATGAGCAGTTCTTC. Protein product: CASTPGGVSSYNEQFF.

The chain employs TRBV7-2 and TRBJ2-7; D not resolved. The germline V and J ends were trimmed by 5 bases and 5 bases, with 16 bases remaining between them. Germline CDR1 and CDR2: SGHTA and FQGNSA. The CDR3 runs to 14 residues. CDR3: CASSPRGPVNEQYF. CDR3 DNA: TGTGCCAGCAGCCCCCGCGGCCCCGTTAACGAGCAGTACTTC.

The chain couples TRBV19 to TRBJ2-1, with 8 nucleotides matching TRBD1. Trimming took 5 bases from V and 5 from J; bases not matched to a gene: 14. The V gene's germline CDR1 is LNHDA and CDR2 SQIVND (reference sequence). CDR3 length: 17 amino acids. The CDR3 DNA follows: TGTGCCAGTAGTCCCCGTATCAGGGGGCGACCTAACAATGAGCAGTTCTTC. Translation gives CASSPRIRGRPNNEQFF.

This rearrangement joins TRBV7-9 to TRBJ2-2; possibly TRBD1 for D (6 bases). Germline loops: CDR1 SEHNR, CDR2 FQNEAQ (reference sequence). There are 14 residues in the CDR3. V lost 4 bases to trimming and J lost 6 bases, with 12 bases between them. CDR3 amino acids: CASSYTGIAGELFF. The CDR3 region has the DNA TGTGCCAGCAGCTATACAGGGATCGCCGGGGAGCTGTTTTTT. Complete variable domain (other parts from reference TRBV7-9 and TRBJ2-2): DTGVSQNPRHKITKRGQNVTFRCDPISEHNRLYWYRQTLGQGPEFLTYFQNEAQLEKSRLLSDRFSAERPKGSFSTLEIQRTEQGDSAMYLCASSYTGIAGELFFGEGSRLTVL.

The CDR3 bases are TGTGCCAGCTCACCCTCACCGCAGGACAATGAGCAGTTCTTC. It specifies CASSPSPQDNEQFF. The chain combines TRBV18 with TRBJ2-1, with D hard to call. The V and J ends lost 3 bases and 5 bases respectively, with 11 bases between them. The V gene's germline CDR1 is KGHSH and CDR2 LQKENI. The CDR3 length is 14 residues.

This clone has just one count. At one end, the junction sequence differs from germline, possibly due to a read error. J is TRBJ1-5 and V is TRBV7-2, with a tentative D call TRBD1 (6 bases). This CDR3 has 13 amino acids. CDR1 is SGHTA and CDR2 is FQGNSA in the germline V gene. CDR3 coding DNA: TGTGCCAGCAGCGGCCACAGGGACCAGCCCCGGCATTTT. It encodes CASSGHRDQPRHF.